The next 30 T cell receptor beta chains were all read from a single sample in a study of T cell responses to AZD1222 COVID-19 vaccine (dated by TCRdb to 2020 to 2023). The sample's time point, from its label and the paper: baseline before first vaccination. Libraries were constructed by the immunoSEQ multiplex PCR assay. TCRdb carries this immuneACCESS record with in-frame sequences only. Its versions omit some clonotypes, under half of them owing to an unresolved V gene in the studies checked, with the rest unexplained. Here the sample has more than 85,000 clones; around 85% occur a single time. The ten largest clones add up to about 8% of the sample. The starting material was peripheral blood, obtained on day 0 of AZD1222 vaccination. These receptors all stem from an adult in good health.

This chain links TRBV19 with TRBJ2-5; TRBD1 might be the D (6 bases). From germline, CDR1 is LNHDA and CDR2 SQIVND (reference sequence). With 3 bases removed from V and 2 bases from J, the gap between germline ends came to 13 bases. CDR3 size: 15 residues. CDR3 residues: CASSIRRGLQETQYF. CDR3 sequence (DNA): TGTGCCAGTAGTATCCGCAGGGGCTTGCAAGAGACCCAGTACTTC.

The chain links TRBV7-9 to TRBJ2-3; no firm D call. The CDR3 has 15 residues. From germline, CDR1 is SEHNR and CDR2 FQNEAQ (reference sequence). V was cut by 0 bases and J by 2 bases, with 9 bases left in between. CDR3 in amino acids: CASSLARGFTDTQYF. DNA of the CDR3: TGTGCCAGCAGCTTAGCGAGAGGTTTCACAGATACGCAGTATTTT.

The rearrangement joins TRBV6-2 or TRBV6-3 to TRBJ1-5; D is unclear. This CDR3 spans 14 amino acids. Germline V lookup: CDR1 MNHEY, CDR2 SVGEGT. V dropped 5 bases and J dropped 0 bases, with 8 bases sitting between them. CDR3 sequence reads: CASSLGASNQPQHF. The CDR3 DNA follows: TGTGCCAGCAGTCTCGGAGCTAGCAATCAGCCCCAGCATTTT.

This clone was recorded only once. The genes are TRBV25-1 and TRBJ2-3, with 10 nucleotides matching TRBD2. Germline V gene sequence: CDR1 MGHDK, CDR2 SYGVNS. The trim removed 1 base at V and 7 bases at J, leaving 8 bases unmatched. This CDR3 region has 16 residues. CDR3 sequence reads: CASSELSSGSTYTQYF. For the CDR3, the DNA is TGTGCCAGCAGTGAATTATCTAGCGGGAGTACGTATACGCAGTATTTT.

The genes are TRBV6-2 or TRBV6-3 and TRBJ1-5; D uncertain. There are 15 residues in the CDR3. Germline V gene data show CDR1 as MNHEY and CDR2 as SVGEGT. V lost 2 bases to trimming and J lost 2 bases, with 10 bases between them. The CDR3 sequence: CASSYEGSGNQPQHF. The CDR3 nucleotides read TGTGCCAGCAGTTACGAGGGATCAGGCAATCAGCCCCAGCATTTT.

The table lists this clone with a count of one. This chain connects TRBV7-9 to TRBJ2-7; 8 nucleotides line up with TRBD2. Per the germline V gene, CDR1 is SEHNR and CDR2 is FQNEAQ (reference sequence). The J segment lost 4 bases and the V segment lost 5 bases, leaving 10 bases of the junction unmatched. This CDR3 region has 15 residues. CDR3 region: CASSLRSGSSYEQYF. The CDR3 DNA sequence: TGTGCCAGCAGCCTTAGAAGCGGGAGTTCATACGAGCAGTACTTC. Variable domain in full (rest from reference TRBV7-9 and TRBJ2-7): DTGVSQNPRHKITKRGQNVTFRCDPISEHNRLYWYRQTLGQGPEFLTYFQNEAQLEKSRLLSDRFSAERPKGSFSTLEIQRTEQGDSAMYLCASSLRSGSSYEQYFGPGTRLTVT.

This clone was picked up a small number of times. The chain uses TRBV3-1 (or the pseudogene TRBV3-2) and TRBJ1-4; unclear D gene. The CDR3 length is 15 residues. V lost 5 bases and J lost 2, with 12 bases in between. Germline assignment: CDR1 LGHDT and CDR2 YNNKEL (reference sequence). CDR3 sequence (DNA): TGTGCCAGCAGCTACCGGCTAGTCACTAATGAAAAACTGTTTTTT. As protein: CASSYRLVTNEKLFF.

The chain employs TRBV18 and TRBJ2-2; no reliable D call. V lost 0 bases to trimming and J lost 4 bases, with 6 bases between them. There are 14 residues in the CDR3. Looked up from germline, CDR1 is KGHSH and CDR2 is LQKENI. CDR3 sequence reads: CASSPPTLTGELFF. The CDR3 DNA reads as TGTGCCAGCTCACCACCAACTCTCACCGGGGAGCTGTTTTTT.

This chain links TRBV28 with TRBJ2-1; 11 bases are shared with TRBD2. V trimming: 5 bases; J trimming: 9 bases; junction bases outside the gene matches: 12. Germline CDR1 and CDR2: MDHEN and SYDVKM. The CDR3 loop spans 16 amino acids. In nucleotides, the CDR3 is TGTGCCAGCAGTCGTAGCGGGAGGGCCGGCCGGAGTGAGCAGTTCTTC. Translated: CASSRSGRAGRSEQFF.

This clone was detected only once. V is TRBV6-5 and J is TRBJ2-5; no clear D. The CDR3 has 13 residues. Germline V lookup: CDR1 MNHEY, CDR2 SVGAGI. V lost 7 bases to trimming and J lost 6 bases, with 15 bases between them. CDR3 loop: CASTRKSFQTQYF. In DNA, the CDR3 is TGTGCCAGCACCCGTAAAAGTTTTCAGACCCAGTACTTC.

The chain has TRBV5-6 and TRBJ2-7; D is unresolved. Per germline, CDR1 SGHDT and CDR2 YYEEEE. The germline V and J ends were trimmed by 4 bases and 0 bases, with 8 bases remaining between them. The CDR3 sequence is 13 residues long. The CDR3 DNA is TGTGCCAGCAGCAAGACCGTCTCCTACGAGCAGTACTTC. The encoded protein is CASSKTVSYEQYF.

V is TRBV13 and J is TRBJ2-2; TRBD2 aligns across 7 bases. Trimming took 5 bases from V and 3 from J; bases not matched to a gene: 6. Germline CDR1 is PRHDT and CDR2 is FYEKMQ (reference sequence). The CDR3 sequence is 15 residues long. The CDR3 DNA sequence: TGTGCCAGCAGCCGCGGGACTACCTACACCGGGGAGCTGTTTTTT. Its translation: CASSRGTTYTGELFF.

This clone was detected a few times. V gene TRBV6-2 or TRBV6-3 combines with J gene TRBJ2-1; D unclear. This CDR3 region has 14 residues. V was trimmed by 0 bases and J by 3 bases, leaving 6 bases between them. Germline lookup yields CDR1 MNHEY and CDR2 SVGEGT. The CDR3 here is CASSYSTVYNEQFF. The CDR3 DNA follows: TGTGCCAGCAGTTACTCGACGGTCTACAATGAGCAGTTCTTC.

The chain recombines TRBV15 with TRBJ1-5; no reliable D call. V was pared by 0 bases and J by 2 bases, with 2 bases between. This CDR3 is 13 amino acids long. Germline V gene lookup returns CDR1 LNHNV and CDR2 YYDKDF (reference sequence). The CDR3 DNA is TGTGCCACCAGCAGAGAACGCAATCAGCCCCAGCATTTT. This codes for CATSRERNQPQHF.

The genes are TRBV28 and TRBJ2-2; 7 bases match TRBD2. The CDR3 spans 17 residues. Germline CDR1 MDHEN, CDR2 SYDVKM. Losses at the gene ends were 2 bases for V and 0 bases for J; bases not matched to a gene: 6. CDR3 in DNA: TGTGCCAGCAGTTTAACCGGACTAGGGGCGAACACCGGGGAGCTGTTTTTT. Protein product: CASSLTGLGANTGELFF.

This clone has just a few counts. The chain couples TRBV10-3 to TRBJ2-7; 11 bases are shared with TRBD2. CDR3 size: 15 residues. Germline values: CDR1 ENHRY, CDR2 SYGVKD. The trim removed 4 bases at V and 5 bases at J, leaving 7 bases unmatched. CDR3 in amino acids: CAISATTSGTNEQYF. DNA for the CDR3: TGTGCCATCAGTGCGACGACTAGCGGGACAAACGAGCAGTACTTC.

J is TRBJ2-1 and V is TRBV6-5; TRBD2 matches at 13 bases. V shed 5 bases, J shed 8 bases, and the junction held 6 bases outside the gene matches. The CDR3 is made up of 15 amino acids. The germline CDR1 and CDR2 sequences are MNHEY and SVGAGI. For the CDR3, the DNA is TGTGCCAGCAGTACCACTAGCGGGAGGGCACATGAGCAGTTCTTC. Encoded protein: CASSTTSGRAHEQFF.

The V and J genes are TRBV9 and TRBJ2-1; TRBD2 agrees at 14 bases. The CDR3 is 20 amino acids. V shed 0 bases and J 7 bases; nucleotides not matched to a gene: 15. The V gene's germline CDR1 is SGDLS and CDR2 YYNGEE. The CDR3 bases are TGTGCCAGCAGCGTAGAGGGGGATAGACTAGCGGGAGGGCCGGGAAATGAGCAGTTCTTC. Amino acid sequence: CASSVEGDRLAGGPGNEQFF.

The CDR3 reads CASSHPTGHEQYF. CDR3 sequence (DNA): TGTGCCAGCAGCCACCCTACGGGCCACGAGCAGTACTTC. The rearrangement links TRBV5-6 to TRBJ2-7, with D unclear. V was trimmed by 4 bases and J by 5 bases, leaving 13 bases between them. Germline CDR1 SGHDT, CDR2 YYEEEE. The CDR3 spans 13 residues.

The chain carries TRBV10-3 and TRBJ1-3; D perhaps matches TRBD1 (6 bases). Trimming removed 5 bases at V and 1 base at J, with 9 bases between. The V gene's germline CDR1 is ENHRY and CDR2 SYGVKD. CDR3 length: 14 residues. CDR3 in amino acids: CAISRQESGNTIYF. The CDR3 DNA sequence: TGTGCCATCAGTCGACAGGAATCTGGAAACACCATATATTTT.

The chain carries TRBV13 and TRBJ2-5; TRBD1 might be the D (6 bases). This CDR3 contains 16 residues. The germline V gene encodes CDR1 PRHDT and CDR2 FYEKMQ (reference sequence). Trimming removed 5 bases from V and 2 bases from J, with 18 bases in between. CDR3 sequence: CASSEGQGTQQETQYF. The CDR3, as DNA: TGTGCCAGCAGCGAGGGGCAGGGGACCCAACAAGAGACCCAGTACTTC.

The chain has TRBV28 and TRBJ1-4; no clear D gene. The CDR3 length is 13 residues. The V end was cut by 6 bases, the J end by 8 bases, with 13 bases between. The germline CDR1 and CDR2 sequences are MDHEN and SYDVKM. DNA of the CDR3: TGTGCCAGCAGGGGTGGAGGGCTGGAAAAACTGTTTTTT. Protein product: CASRGGGLEKLFF.

V and J are TRBV10-3 and TRBJ2-1, with 8 bases aligning to TRBD2. The length of the CDR3 is 14 residues. Germline V CDR1 and CDR2: ENHRY, SYGVKD. With V trimmed by 7 bases and J by 7 bases, 9 bases remained unmatched. CDR3: CAINLGGGRNEQFF. The CDR3, as DNA: TGTGCCATCAACCTAGGAGGCGGGAGGAATGAGCAGTTCTTC.

This chain connects TRBV5-1 to TRBJ1-3, with D unclear. This CDR3 has 14 amino acids. From germline, CDR1 is SGHRS and CDR2 YFSETQ. The V gene lost 5 bases and the J gene lost 0 bases, with 9 bases spanning the gap. This chain's CDR3 is CASSSRPSGNTIYF. The CDR3 bases are TGCGCCAGCAGTTCTCGACCCTCTGGAAACACCATATATTTT.

This rearrangement joins TRBV6-5 to TRBJ2-7; maybe TRBD1 (5 bases). This CDR3 region has 14 residues. Trimming shortened V by 0 bases and J by 2 bases, and 8 bases separated the two germline ends. Germline V CDR1 and CDR2: MNHEY, SVGAGI. As DNA, the CDR3 is TGTGCCAGCAGTTACTCTGACAGAGCCTACGAGCAGTACTTC. This sequence encodes CASSYSDRAYEQYF.

The CDR3 spells CSASNRQGRNQPQHF. CDR3 in DNA: TGCAGTGCTAGTAACCGACAGGGACGGAATCAGCCCCAGCATTTT. The genes are TRBV20-1 and TRBJ1-5, with 7 bases aligning to TRBD1. Germline assignment: CDR1 DFQATT and CDR2 SNEGSKA (reference sequence). Trimming removed 3 bases from V and 4 bases from J; junction bases left unmatched: 9. The CDR3 runs 15 residues.

J is TRBJ1-5 and V is TRBV19; D unresolved. The CDR3 covers 12 residues. CDR1 and CDR2 from the germline V gene are LNHDA and SQIVND (reference sequence). With 1 base removed from V and 8 bases from J, the gap between germline ends came to 6 bases. CDR3 sequence reads: CASSIGFKPQHF. The DNA of the CDR3 is TGTGCCAGTAGTATAGGGTTCAAGCCCCAGCATTTT.

The rearrangement links TRBV11-3 to TRBJ2-2; TRBD1 matches 7 bases. This CDR3 comprises 16 residues. V shed 5 bases and J 6 bases; nucleotides not matched to a gene: 12. Germline-derived CDR1 and CDR2 are SGHNT and YENEEA. CDR3 protein: CASSPRTGTTAGELFF. CDR3 in DNA: TGTGCCAGCAGCCCCCGGACAGGAACCACCGCCGGGGAGCTGTTTTTT. Full variable domain (outside the CDR3, taken from reference TRBV11-3 and TRBJ2-2): EAGVVQSPRYKIIEKKQPVAFWCNPISGHNTLYWYLQNLGQGPELLIRYENEEAVDDSQLPKDRFSAERLKGVDSTLKIQPAELGDSAVYLCASSPRTGTTAGELFFGEGSRLTVL.

V gene TRBV2 combines with J gene TRBJ2-7; 9 bases align to TRBD2. CDR1 SNHLY and CDR2 FYNNEI come from the germline V gene. This CDR3 has 15 amino acids. V was clipped by 4 bases and J by 3 bases; unmatched bases: 7. CDR3 coding DNA: TGTGCCAGCAGTGCCCAAGCGGGAGGACTCTACGAGCAGTACTTC. Its translation is CASSAQAGGLYEQYF.

The chain joins TRBV10-3 to TRBJ2-5; 10 bases match TRBD2. The CDR3 has 15 amino acids. Germline CDR1 and CDR2: ENHRY and SYGVKD. V dropped 3 bases and J dropped 3; count of bases not matched to a gene: 4. CDR3 nucleotides: TGTGCCATCAGTGATCCAGCGGGGGGGAAAGAGACCCAGTACTTC. Translating it yields CAISDPAGGKETQYF.